Listed below are T cell receptor beta chains from one sample, sequenced in a study of cytomegalovirus exposure and HLA in healthy donors. The table came from immunoSEQ multiplex PCR; TCRdb's copy has only in-frame clones and leaves some out. This table has 200,000 to 250,000 clones, 60% to 85% appearing once. Sample: PBMCs. Receptors were obtained from a man aged 40-55 years in good health and CMV-seronegative. The CDR3 runs from the conserved cysteine through the conserved F or W. Each record gives: D gene, V gene, J gene, CDR3 protein. D genes are given only for firm matches.

TRBD2,TRBV29-1,TRBJ2-1,CSVARPMTSGRVLNNEQFF
-,TRBV20-1,TRBJ2-1,CSARDLRQFF
TRBD1,TRBV5-4,TRBJ1-2,CASSSTGGDYGYTF
-,TRBV6-5,TRBJ2-5,CASRSSRRAETQYF
-,TRBV6-4,TRBJ2-7,CASSAPSSYEQYF
TRBD1,TRBV6-1,TRBJ1-2,CASRKGGKPNYGYTF
TRBD1,TRBV7-9,TRBJ2-2,CASSAGGLTNTGELFF
-,TRBV6-5,TRBJ2-7,CASSYGGIYEQYF
-,TRBV11-2,TRBJ2-3,CASAPTGVTDTQYF
-,TRBV10-2,TRBJ2-7,CASSESAGLYEQYF
TRBD1,TRBV4-1,-,CASSQQDRSSYEQYF
-,TRBV5-8,TRBJ1-6,CASGGPLDSPLHF
TRBD1,TRBV6-5,TRBJ1-5,CASRPQGGSNQPQHF
TRBD2,TRBV27,TRBJ2-7,CASSSSGGAPYEQYF
-,TRBV10-1,TRBJ2-1,CASSESGPRSNEQFF
-,TRBV28,TRBJ2-7,CASSLDRTYEQYF
TRBD1,TRBV10-1,TRBJ2-1,CNEAGTQGDEQFF
TRBD2,TRBV6-6,TRBJ2-3,CASSYSSGGGPDTQYF
TRBD2,TRBV25-1,TRBJ2-5,CASRGGYQETQYF
-,TRBV5-1,TRBJ2-3,CASSLSQGRDTQYF
-,TRBV7-9,TRBJ1-1,CSSSRQVMNTEAFF
TRBD2,TRBV19,TRBJ2-1,CASTPRGGGGYNEQFF
TRBD1,TRBV7-2,TRBJ1-6,CASNRDRGLSPLHF
-,TRBV19,TRBJ2-7,CASSIRVSYEQYF
-,TRBV6-6,TRBJ2-5,CASSYSARGETQYF